The entry that follows covers one T cell receptor beta chain sequence. This clonotype was seen many times. Its specific antigen is unknown. Base qualities are not provided; no much larger clone lies one nucleotide away. The library was made by RT-PCR. For sequencing, an Illumina HiSeq 2500 was employed. Through fastp at Q25 and MiXCR, TCRdb rebuilt clones from the public reads, retaining in-frame beta chains. Merged by CDR3 protein, the rows form single entries marked with the most common genes and DNA. The sample data list some 520,000 distinct CDR3 sequences, and approximately 16% of these were observed just once. Of the sample, less than 4% falls within the top ten clones. This record belongs to a study of response to subunit inactivated influenza vaccine (dated by TCRdb to 2016 to 2019). Some background on the complete study: The study used deep quantitative T cell receptor repertoire profiling to track responses to a trivalent subunit inactivated influenza vaccine. Here is what the overall study found, with its caveats: The authors proposed that each seasonal influenza vaccination may bring in only a limited number of new T cells.

CDR1 and CDR2 are read off the germline V gene as MDHEN and SYDVKM. The CDR3 numbers 11 residues from cysteine through phenylalanine. The only DNA kept is the CDR3, 33 bases in frame from the first base. V loses 5 bases, J loses 8 bases, and the germline ends lie 9 bases apart. The chain is assembled from TRBV28 and TRBJ1-1, with no D gene named confidently. The sequencing here drew on CD4+ T cells sorted from PBMCs, taken less than 25 months after vaccination. The clonotype originates from a man between 50 and 70 years old who received an inactivated influenza vaccine. Donor details come from another sample of the same person, matched by shared clones. The CDR3: CASSATLEAFF. The DNA is TGTGCCAGCAGTGCCACACTAGAAGCTTTCTTT. When the CDR3 is completed using the reference TRBV28 and TRBJ1-1 genes on either side, the full variable domain is DVKVTQSSRYLVKRTGEKVFLECVQDMDHENMFWYRQDPGLGLRLIYFSYDVKMKEKGDIPEGYSVSREKKERFSLILESASTNQTSMYLCASSATLEAFFGQGTRLTVV.